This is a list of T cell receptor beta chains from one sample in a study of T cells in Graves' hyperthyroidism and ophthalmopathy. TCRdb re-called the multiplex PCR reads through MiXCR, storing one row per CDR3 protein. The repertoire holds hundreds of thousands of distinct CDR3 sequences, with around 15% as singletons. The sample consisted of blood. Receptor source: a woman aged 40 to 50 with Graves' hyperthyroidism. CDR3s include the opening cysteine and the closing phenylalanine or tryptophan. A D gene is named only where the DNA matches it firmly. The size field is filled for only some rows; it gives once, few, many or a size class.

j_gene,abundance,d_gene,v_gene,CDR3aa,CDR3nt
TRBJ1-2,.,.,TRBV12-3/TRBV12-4,CASSLHQGNGYTF,TGTGCCAGCAGTTTACACCAGGGTAATGGCTACACCTTC
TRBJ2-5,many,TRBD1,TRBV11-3,CASSTGTVYQETQYF,TGTGCCAGCAGCACGGGGACAGTGTACCAAGAGACCCAGTACTTC
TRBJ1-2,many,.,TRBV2,CASLPDLNYGYTF,TGTGCCAGCCTCCCGGACTTAAACTATGGCTACACCTTC
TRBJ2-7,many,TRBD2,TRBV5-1,CASSMSGEGEQYF,TGCGCCAGCAGCATGAGCGGGGAAGGCGAGCAGTACTTC
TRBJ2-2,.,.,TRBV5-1,CASSALDYTNTGELFF,TGCGCCAGCAGCGCCCTGGACTACACAAACACCGGGGAGCTGTTTTTT
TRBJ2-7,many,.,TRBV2,CASSERGTLYEQYF,TGTGCCAGCAGTGAACGGGGGACTCTTTACGAGCAGTACTTC
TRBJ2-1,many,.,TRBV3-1,CASSQFTGVEQFF,TGTGCCAGCAGCCAATTTACCGGGGTGGAGCAGTTCTTC
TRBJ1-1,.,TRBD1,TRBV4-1,CASSSFPGTGSEAFF,TGCGCCAGCAGCTCTTTCCCCGGGACAGGGTCTGAAGCTTTCTTT
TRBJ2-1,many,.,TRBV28,CASSLWGEQFF,TGTGCCAGCAGTTTATGGGGGGAGCAGTTCTTC
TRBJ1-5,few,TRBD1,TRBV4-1,CASSLSLDRADSNQPQHF,TGCGCCAGCAGCCTTTCCCTTGACAGGGCCGATAGCAATCAGCCCCAGCATTTT
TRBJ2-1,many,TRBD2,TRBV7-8,CASSLMTSGTSYNEQFF,TGTGCCAGCAGCTTAATGACTAGCGGGACGTCCTACAATGAGCAGTTCTTC
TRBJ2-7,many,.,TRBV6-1,CASSQKGSGVYEQYF,TGTGCCAGCAGTCAGAAGGGGAGCGGTGTATACGAGCAGTACTTC
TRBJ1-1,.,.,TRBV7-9,CASSLVRPRNTEAFF,TGTGCCAGCAGCTTAGTTCGCCCCAGGAACACTGAAGCTTTCTTT
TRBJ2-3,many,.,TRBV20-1,CSATDSTDTQYF,TGCAGTGCTACGGACAGCACCGATACGCAGTATTTT
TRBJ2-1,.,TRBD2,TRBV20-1,CSAQAGGPPYNEQFF,TGCAGTGCCCAAGCGGGAGGGCCGCCCTACAATGAGCAGTTCTTC
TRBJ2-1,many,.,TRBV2,CASSEPGRGEQFF,TGTGCCAGCAGTGAACCAGGGCGAGGTGAGCAGTTCTTC
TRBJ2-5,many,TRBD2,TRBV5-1,CASSQTSGKETQYF,TGCGCCAGCAGCCAGACTAGCGGGAAGGAGACCCAGTACTTC
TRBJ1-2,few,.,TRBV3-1,CASSQASTAYTF,TGTGCCAGCAGCCAAGCCTCCACTGCCTACACCTTC
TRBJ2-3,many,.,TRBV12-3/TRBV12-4,CASSLTTRTDTQYF,TGTGCCAGCAGTTTAACGACACGGACAGATACGCAGTATTTT
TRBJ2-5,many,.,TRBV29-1,CSVEDGLFQETQYF,TGCAGCGTTGAAGATGGACTATTCCAAGAGACCCAGTACTTC
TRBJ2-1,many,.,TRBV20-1,CSARGGRGSYNEQFF,TGCAGTGCTAGAGGGGGGCGGGGCTCCTACAATGAGCAGTTCTTC
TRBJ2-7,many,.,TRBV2,CASSESVNYEQYF,TGTGCCAGCAGTGAATCCGTAAACTACGAGCAGTACTTC